These 13 T cell receptor beta chains were sequenced from one sample in a study of blood T cells in healthy people across ages. PCR was performed a second time for about 7 to 11 cycles using a sample-barcoded 5' primer and a J-beta primer mix. In TCRdb, the 5' RACE reads were re-called with MiXCR into one record per CDR3 protein. The data show 790,000 or so distinct CDR3 sequences, about 61% seen once. The sequenced sample consisted of blood. The origin of the receptors is a man in his forties or fifties in good health.

The chain links TRBV20-1 to TRBJ2-3; 13 positions match TRBD2. The length of the CDR3 is 17 residues. Unmatched junction bases numbered 7, after V lost 0 bases and J lost 4 bases. The V gene's germline CDR1 is DFQATT and CDR2 SNEGSKA (reference sequence). The CDR3 reads CSAREPTSGRVADTQYF. In DNA form, the CDR3 reads TGCAGTGCTAGAGAGCCCACTAGCGGGAGGGTAGCAGATACGCAGTATTTT.

The chain combines TRBV3-1 with TRBJ1-2; D not certain. The CDR3 loop spans 14 amino acids. The germline gives CDR1 LGHDT, CDR2 YNNKEL (reference sequence). The V end lost 3 bases, the J end lost 0 bases, and 8 bases lay between the germline ends. In DNA, the CDR3 is TGTGCCAGCAGCCAGGGAAGGTCTAACTATGGCTACACCTTC. Amino acid sequence: CASSQGRSNYGYTF.

A few counts support this clonotype. This chain connects TRBV10-3 to TRBJ2-1, with 10 bases identical to TRBD2. The V gene end was trimmed by 1 base and the J gene end by 8 bases; junction bases not matched to a gene: 5. CDR3 length: 15 residues. The germline CDR1 and CDR2 sequences are ENHRY and SYGVKD. This chain's CDR3 is CAISELASGSHEQFF. The CDR3 bases are TGTGCCATCAGTGAGTTGGCTAGCGGGAGTCATGAGCAGTTCTTC.

This chain uses TRBV5-1 with TRBJ2-7; 10 positions match TRBD1. Losses at the gene ends were 5 bases for V and 1 base for J; bases not matched to a gene: 6. The CDR3 is 15 amino acids. CDR1 is SGHRS and CDR2 is YFSETQ in the germline V gene. The CDR3 is CASSPDRGHSYEQYF. The CDR3 nucleotides read TGCGCCAGCAGTCCCGACAGGGGGCATTCCTACGAGCAGTACTTC. Full variable domain (missing parts from reference TRBV5-1 and TRBJ2-7): KAGVTQTPRYLIKTRGQQVTLSCSPISGHRSVSWYQQTPGQGLQFLFEYFSETQRNKGNFPGRFSGRQFSNSRSEMNVSTLELGDSALYLCASSPDRGHSYEQYFGPGTRLTVT.

The sample holds a few counts of this clonotype. A junction boundary mismatches the germline segment, possibly from a read error. The chain employs TRBV7-2 and TRBJ2-7; 14 bases match TRBD2. Germline V lookup: CDR1 SGHTA, CDR2 FQGNSA. This CDR3 has 15 amino acids. CDR3 residues: CASNLGLAGGDEQYF. The DNA of the CDR3 is TGTGCCAGCAACTTAGGACTAGCGGGAGGCGACGAGCAGTACTTC.

For this clonotype: One end of the junction is discordant with germline, which a read error may explain. The J gene is TRBJ2-5, the V gene TRBV3-1; D is unresolved. Looked up from germline, CDR1 is LGHDT and CDR2 is YNNKEL (reference sequence). The CDR3 length is 14 residues. The CDR3 nucleotides are TGTGCCAGCAGCCCTACGGACGGAGAAGAGGCCCAGTACTTC. This encodes CASSPTDGEEAQYF.

This rearrangement joins TRBV9 to TRBJ1-2; D perhaps matches TRBD1 (5 bases). This CDR3 spans 14 amino acids. Germline CDR1 SGDLS, CDR2 YYNGEE. The V gene lost 0 bases and the J gene lost 3 bases, with 9 bases spanning the gap. The CDR3 DNA reads as TGTGCCAGCAGCGTAGGCGGGGCGGACTATGGCTACACCTTC. It translates to CASSVGGADYGYTF.

The chain uses TRBV28 and TRBJ2-4; D is possibly TRBD1 (6 bases). The J call may be mistaken, given a closer DNA end match to TRBJ2-5. Germline values: CDR1 MDHEN, CDR2 SYDVKM. The CDR3 consists of 14 residues. CDR3 region: CASSWTYREETQYF. The CDR3 region has the DNA TGTGCCAGCAGTTGGACCTACAGGGAAGAGACCCAGTACTTC.

Comment on this clonotype: This may stem from a read error, because a much larger clone lies one nucleotide away. The rearrangement joins TRBV14 to TRBJ2-4, with D possibly TRBD1 on 7 matching bases. CDR1 and CDR2 (germline): SGHDN, FVKESK. Trimming left V 4 bases short and J 9 bases short, with 16 bases between. This CDR3 comprises 14 residues. The CDR3 is CASSPGQEGGIQYF. The CDR3 nucleotides are TGTGCCAGCAGCCCAGGACAGGAGGGGGGCATTCAGTACTTC.

The chain carries TRBV20-1 and TRBJ1-5; 8 nucleotides line up with TRBD1. V lost 7 bases, J lost 2 bases, and 4 bases stayed unmatched. Germline V lookup: CDR1 DFQATT, CDR2 SNEGSKA (reference sequence). This CDR3 spans 13 amino acids. The CDR3 region has the DNA TGCAGTGGGAAGGGACAGGGCAATCAGCCCCAGCATTTT. This sequence encodes CSGKGQGNQPQHF.

The gene calls are TRBV7-9 and TRBJ2-1; D is unresolved. There are 15 residues in the CDR3. The germline CDR1 and CDR2 sequences are SEHNR and FQNEAQ (reference sequence). Trimming removed 0 bases from V and 8 bases from J, with 14 bases in between. CDR3: CASSLALMGLHEQFF. The DNA for the CDR3 is TGTGCCAGCAGCTTAGCGCTCATGGGATTGCATGAGCAGTTCTTC.

The chain is built from TRBV9 and TRBJ1-1; D ambiguous. V shed 4 bases and J shed 0 bases, with 13 bases lying between them. From germline, CDR1 is SGDLS and CDR2 YYNGEE. The CDR3 has 15 amino acids. The CDR3 DNA reads TGTGCCAGCAGCTCCTCCCCGGGCATGAACACTGAAGCTTTCTTT. Its protein product is CASSSSPGMNTEAFF.

The chain links TRBV6-6 to TRBJ2-7, with 8 positions matching TRBD1. The ends lost 0 bases at V and 2 bases at J; junction bases unmatched: 9. The germline V gene encodes CDR1 MNHNY and CDR2 SVGAGI (reference sequence). CDR3 length equals 17 residues. The CDR3 DNA reads TGTGCCAGCAGTTACTCGGACAGGGCGGCGTATCCCTACGAGCAGTACTTC. It yields the protein CASSYSDRAAYPYEQYF.